Given below is one T cell receptor beta chain in context. This CDR3 has 11 amino acids. Germline-derived CDR1 and CDR2 are SQVTM and ANQGSEA. The junction had 3 bases not matched to a gene; V was cut back by 7 bases and J by 4 bases. The record originates from a study of T cell clones after liver transplantation. Libraries were prepared by immunoSEQ multiplex PCR; TCRdb keeps only in-frame clonotypes and omits some of them. This table has 60,000 or so clones, 60% to 80% appearing once. V is TRBV29-1 and J is TRBJ1-2, with 7 bases matching TRBD1. The clonotype was recovered from a human donor who received a liver transplant. The source was CD4+ T cells from blood, collected before liver transplant. The CDR3 nucleotides are TGCAGCGCTGGGGACAGCTATGGCTACACCTTC. Encoded protein: CSAGDSYGYTF.